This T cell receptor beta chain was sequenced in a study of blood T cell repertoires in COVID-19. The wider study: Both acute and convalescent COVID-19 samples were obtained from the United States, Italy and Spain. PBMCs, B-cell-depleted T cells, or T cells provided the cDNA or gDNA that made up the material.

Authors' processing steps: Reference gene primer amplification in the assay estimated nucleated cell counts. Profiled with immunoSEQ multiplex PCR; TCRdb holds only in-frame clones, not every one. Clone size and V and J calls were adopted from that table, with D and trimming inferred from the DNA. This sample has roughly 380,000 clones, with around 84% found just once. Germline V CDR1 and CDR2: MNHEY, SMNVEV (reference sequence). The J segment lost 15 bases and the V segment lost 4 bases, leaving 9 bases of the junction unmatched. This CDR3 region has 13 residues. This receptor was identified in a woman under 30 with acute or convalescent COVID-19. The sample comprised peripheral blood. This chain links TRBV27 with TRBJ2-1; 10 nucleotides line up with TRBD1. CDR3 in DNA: TGTGCCAGCAGTTCAGCGCCGGGACAGGGGTTGTTCTTC. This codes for CASSSAPGQGLFF.